This T cell receptor (beta chain) derives from a study of T cell changes during pregnancy in multiple sclerosis. Repertoires were generated with immunoSEQ multiplex PCR, while TCRdb's copy carries only in-frame clones and drops some. The table has some 70,000 clones, about nine tenths seen once. V was trimmed by 3 bases and J by 5 bases, leaving 9 bases between them. The V gene's germline CDR1 is SGDLS and CDR2 YYNGEE. This CDR3 is 14 amino acids long. V is TRBV9 and J is TRBJ1-6; no clear D gene. Sequenced material: peripheral blood, taken before pregnancy. The receptor was isolated from a female donor with multiple sclerosis, enrolled in a pregnancy study. CDR3 sequence reads: CASSGQSDNSPLHF. CDR3 DNA sequence: TGTGCCAGCAGCGGACAAAGTGATAATTCACCCCTCCACTTT.